This TCR beta chain comes out of a study of OX40 agonist ivuxolimab in advanced cancers. Overall study: The patients' treatment was ivuxolimab, an agonistic anti-OX40 (CD134) antibody. All patients had ivuxolimab intravenously every 2 weeks at 0.01 to 10 mg/kg.

The repertoire was sequenced with immunoSEQ multiplex PCR; TCRdb's copy has only in-frame clones and lacks some. Of about 61,000 clones detected, approximately 90% appear once; the ten largest clones hold under 20%. This CDR3 is 12 amino acids long. Trimming left V 6 bases short and J 0 bases short, with 8 bases between. Germline values: CDR1 SQVTM, CDR2 ANQGSEA. The sequences come from CD4+ or CD8+ T cells sorted from blood, collected in a trial of the OX40 agonist ivuxolimab. The chain has TRBV29-1 and TRBJ1-2, with D unresolved. This TCR was sampled from an adult with an advanced solid tumor such as melanoma, head and neck, liver or kidney cancer. The CDR3 is CSVHDSNYGYTF. In DNA, the CDR3 is TGCAGCGTGCACGATTCTAACTATGGCTACACCTTC.